Listed here are 7 T cell receptor beta chains from one sample, sequenced in a study of blood T cell repertoires in COVID-19. The data were produced by immunoSEQ multiplex PCR, yet TCRdb's version contains in-frame clones alone and is incomplete. The sample records about 190,000 clones, approximately 91% being singletons. Sequenced: peripheral blood. All receptors derive from a woman aged 40 to 50 who had recovered from COVID-19.

The chain carries TRBV3-1 (or the pseudogene TRBV3-2) and TRBJ2-5; 10 bases agree with TRBD2. Losses at the gene ends were 4 bases for V and 2 bases for J; bases not matched to a gene: 4. CDR3 length equals 15 residues. Germline CDR1 reads LGHDT; CDR2 reads YNNKEL (reference sequence). This CDR3 is CASSPRTSGQETQYF. The CDR3 bases are TGTGCCAGCAGCCCGAGGACTAGCGGACAAGAGACCCAGTACTTC.

This clone turned up a few times. This chain uses TRBV5-6 with TRBJ1-5, with D maybe TRBD1 (6 bases). V was shortened by 4 bases and J by 5 bases, with 16 bases between the two germline ends. Germline CDR1 reads SGHDT; CDR2 reads YYEEEE. CDR3 length: 15 amino acids. The CDR3 loop is CASSRLGTSYQPQHF. The CDR3 DNA reads TGTGCCAGCAGCCGCCTCGGGACAAGTTATCAGCCCCAGCATTTT.

This chain uses TRBV29-1 with TRBJ2-7; D is unclear. Trimming left V 4 bases short and J 3 bases short, with 7 bases between. From germline, CDR1 is SQVTM and CDR2 ANQGSEA. The CDR3 is 11 residues long. The CDR3, as DNA: TGCAGCGTTGGTGAGGACTACGAGCAGTACTTC. Protein: CSVGEDYEQYF.

This clone has more than one count but fewer than ten. The rearrangement uses TRBV30 and TRBJ1-6, with a weak D call TRBD1 (5 bases). Germline-derived CDR1 and CDR2 are GTSNPN and SVGIG (reference sequence). The CDR3 extends over 17 amino acids. The V end lost 3 bases, the J end lost 0 bases, and 15 bases lay between the germline ends. The CDR3 DNA reads as TGTGCCTGGAGAGCCAGGGAAAGGAGCTCCTATAATTCACCCCTCCACTTT. Protein sequence: CAWRARERSSYNSPLHF.

The chain employs TRBV7-9 and TRBJ1-3; no definite D call. The germline V gene encodes CDR1 SEHNR and CDR2 FQNEAQ (reference sequence). The CDR3 spans 14 residues. V shed 1 base and J shed 2 bases, with 6 bases lying between them. CDR3 sequence: CASSLGEPGNTIYF. The CDR3 nucleotides are TGTGCCAGCAGCTTAGGAGAGCCTGGAAACACCATATATTTT.

Comment on this clone: Other DNA sequences within the sample encode an identical CDR3. The chain links TRBV6-2 or TRBV6-3 to TRBJ2-7; 9 bases line up with TRBD2. Unmatched junction bases numbered 6, after V lost 6 bases and J lost 0 bases. In germline, CDR1 is MNHEY, CDR2 SVGEGT. CDR3 length: 15 amino acids. The CDR3 reads CASSDLAGASYEQYF. For the CDR3, the DNA is TGTGCCAGCAGCGATTTAGCGGGGGCCTCCTACGAGCAGTACTTC.

This chain uses TRBV15 with TRBJ2-2, with a tentative D call TRBD1 (5 bases). Germline values: CDR1 LNHNV, CDR2 YYDKDF (reference sequence). CDR3 length: 16 amino acids. Trimming removed 0 bases from V and 6 bases from J, with 14 bases in between. The CDR3 reads CATSRDPLSGPGELFF. The CDR3 nucleotides read TGTGCCACCAGCAGAGATCCCTTATCAGGGCCCGGGGAGCTGTTTTTT.